Below, one T cell receptor (beta chain) is given with its context. Its specificity is not known. This specimen belongs to a study of CD8 T cells in Susac syndrome. Whole-study results and caveats: The study's TCR sequencing and HLA analysis covered a relatively small number of individuals, and the study acknowledged this.

The multiple sclerosis control group consisted of treatment-naive patients whose relapsing-remitting disease, which was either stable or active, fulfilled revised McDonald criteria. TEMRA cells were FACS-enriched, and CD8+ and CD4+ T cells were isolated negatively. RNA in amounts of about 0.5 to 1 ug was reverse transcribed with random hexamers. Coverage of TCR beta CDR3 amplification by immunoSEQ multiplex PCR extended to 54 Vbeta and 13 Jbeta. TCRdb passed the immunoSEQ multiplex PCR reads through MiXCR, listing each CDR3 protein once. The sample has more than 250,000 distinct CDR3 sequences, around 92% seen once. In germline, CDR1 is SNHLY, CDR2 FYNNEI. The CDR3 is 16 amino acids. V was cut by 5 bases and J by 1 base, with 16 bases left in between.

Sample: CD4+ T cells from PBMCs. The receptor was isolated from a human donor with multiple sclerosis. The V call is TRBV2, the J call TRBJ2-3; D may match TRBD1 or TRBD2 (7 bases each). CDR3: CASSPIRGGGTDTQYF. The CDR3 DNA follows: TGTGCCAGCAGTCCTATCAGGGGGGGTGGCACAGATACGCAGTATTTT.